This T cell receptor (beta chain) appears in the sequencing data of a study of blood T cell repertoires in COVID-19 (dated by TCRdb to the early 2020s). Background for the entire study: Samples covering the acute and convalescent phases of COVID-19 were provided by collaborators in the United States, Italy and Spain. Where available, HLA class I and class II types were obtained from metadata supplied by the sample provider rather than from assay-based typing. The prospective study material was composed of cDNA or gDNA derived from T cells, B-cell-depleted T cells, or PBMCs. The sample metadata nearly always contained a de-identified subject ID, COVID-19 status, age in years and sex. Subjects who had been exposed to COVID-19, were actively infected with it, or had recovered from it provided the deeply sampled blood TCRbeta repertoires that made up the dataset. A freely available public database, intended as a resource for researchers studying the immune response to SARS-CoV-2, is where the repertoires were released. The samples were drawn from two sources: the first 160 participants of the ongoing ImmuneRACE study, and 1,200 or so subjects contributed by 6 global collaborators.

CDR1 and CDR2, looked up from the germline V gene (reference sequence), are MNHNY and SVGAGI. Spanning cysteine to phenylalanine, the CDR3 consists of 15 amino acids. The sequence is cut down to CDR3 DNA, 45 bases in frame from base 1. From V the trimming removes 6 bases and from J it removes 4 bases, while the gene matches leave 6 bases of the junction unaccounted for. TCRbeta CDR3 regions were amplified from genomic DNA by means of the immunoSEQ Assay, a bias-controlled multiplex PCR. The source study handled its data this way. Within the assay, amplification of reference gene primers was used to estimate how many nucleated cells each sample contained. To quantify the absolute abundance of each unique TCRbeta CDR3 rearrangement, sequence reads were collapsed and filtered. For each sample, productive Simpson clonality was calculated as the square root of Simpson's diversity index across productive rearrangements. What TCRdb holds here is the immuneACCESS table cut down to in-frame rearrangements. Part of the clones is not present; checked against another copy, under half of the missing clones reflect an unresolved V gene, and the others are unexplained. V, J and clone size were drawn from that table, and D and trimming were deduced from the DNA. For this sample there are 260,000 or so clones; under 90% appear just once. About 3.8% of the sample lies in the top ten.

Results and caveats for the whole study, not just this receptor: The quantity of clinical and demographic metadata differed by source and by participant and was supplied without curation.

Participants in the prospective study were enrolled through a virtual design, were aged roughly 18 to 100 years, and lived in some 24 United States geographic areas. To assign participants to cohorts, the prospective study relied on clinical history that participants themselves reported in a screening survey and a study questionnaire. A participant counted as exposed if, within 2 weeks of entering the study, that participant had been in contact with someone who had a PCR-confirmed or clinician-diagnosed COVID-19 case. In the prospective study, whole blood, serum and a nasopharyngeal or oropharyngeal swab were collected from each participant by mobile phlebotomists. Additional blood draws and questionnaires over an approximately two-month period could optionally be provided by prospective study participants. Prospective study blood samples were shipped either frozen or at room temperature before DNA extraction.

To note about this clone: Its antigen remains undetermined. No much larger clonotype is one base removed from it; base qualities were not supplied. The same CDR3 also results from other DNA sequences found in this sample.

The sequenced sample consisted of PBMCs or T cells enriched from blood (not recorded which). Recombination linked TRBV6-6 to TRBJ1-5; 10 bases in the junction line up with TRBD1. This clonotype originated in a woman aged 40 to 49 who had been exposed to COVID-19. The CDR3 here reads CASSVRTGGNQPQHF. The DNA sequence is TGTGCCAGCAGCGTACGGACAGGGGGGAATCAGCCCCAGCATTTT.